Below, 28 T cell receptor beta chains from the same sample are listed, as sequenced in a study of T cell responses to AZD1222 COVID-19 vaccine. The method was immunoSEQ multiplex PCR; TCRdb's version includes in-frame clones alone and lacks a portion of them. The data show 100,000 to 150,000 clones, just under 90% seen once. The specimen comprised peripheral blood, sampled on day 0 of AZD1222 vaccination. The source of these receptors is an adult in good health.

The chain recombines TRBV29-1 with TRBJ2-3; 7 nucleotides line up with TRBD2. The germline CDR1 and CDR2 sequences are SQVTM and ANQGSEA. The CDR3 consists of 14 residues. The ends lost 4 bases at V and 4 bases at J; junction bases unmatched: 8. In nucleotides, the CDR3 is TGCAGCGTTGCTAGCGGCAAAGGGGCAGATACGCAGTATTTT. Encoded protein: CSVASGKGADTQYF.

The chain combines TRBV29-1 with TRBJ2-1; a weak D match, TRBD2 (6 bases). The CDR3 length is 13 residues. Germline V gives CDR1 SQVTM, CDR2 ANQGSEA. V was pared by 3 bases and J by 9 bases, with 15 bases between. The CDR3 spells CSVEEGRGSEQFF. Here the CDR3 DNA reads TGCAGCGTTGAGGAGGGCCGGGGCAGTGAGCAGTTCTTC.

The chain has TRBV27 and TRBJ1-3; D not certain. Germline CDR1 reads MNHEY; CDR2 reads SMNVEV (reference sequence). Trimming cost V 3 bases and J 1 base, with 7 bases left between them. The CDR3 is 14 amino acids. The CDR3 spells CASSLRQSGNTIYF. In DNA form, the CDR3 reads TGTGCCAGCAGTTTGAGGCAGTCTGGAAACACCATATATTTT.

This clone has only a few counts. This sequence joins TRBV2 and TRBJ1-2; D remains unclear. The V end was cut by 2 bases, the J end by 5 bases, with 12 bases between. Germline CDR1 reads SNHLY; CDR2 reads FYNNEI. CDR3 length equals 14 residues. CDR3 sequence reads: CASSEWEFPYGYTF. CDR3 bases: TGTGCCAGCAGTGAATGGGAGTTCCCTTATGGCTACACCTTC.

The chain uses TRBV29-1 and TRBJ1-1; D remains unclear. V lost 5 bases and J lost 1, with 11 bases in between. Germline lookup yields CDR1 SQVTM and CDR2 ANQGSEA. This CDR3 has 13 residues. The chain's CDR3 is CSVLFHGNTEAFF. In nucleotides, the CDR3 is TGCAGCGTTCTTTTTCATGGGAACACTGAAGCTTTCTTT.

The chain combines TRBV19 with TRBJ2-1; D uncertain. V was cut by 5 bases and J by 5 bases, with 19 bases left in between. This CDR3 has 16 residues. Germline CDR1 is LNHDA and CDR2 is SQIVND (reference sequence). The CDR3 sequence: CASSRLPIPRNNEQFF. CDR3 DNA sequence: TGTGCCAGTAGTCGACTCCCAATCCCTCGAAACAATGAGCAGTTCTTC.

The chain employs TRBV2 and TRBJ1-3; no clear D gene. Germline CDR1 and CDR2: SNHLY and FYNNEI. The V gene lost 5 bases and the J gene lost 1 base, with 3 bases spanning the gap. The CDR3 is 12 residues long. CDR3 DNA: TGTGCCAGCAGTTTATCTGGAAACACCATATATTTT. This gives the protein CASSLSGNTIYF.

The chain uses TRBV7-9 and TRBJ2-7; 9 bases fit TRBD1. Germline-derived CDR1 and CDR2 are SEHNR and FQNEAQ (reference sequence). This CDR3 comprises 16 residues. V lost 0 bases and J lost 5; bases outside the gene matches: 8. The CDR3 sequence is CASSLATGTGSHEQYF. In nucleotides, the CDR3 is TGTGCCAGCAGCTTAGCGACCGGGACAGGGAGCCACGAGCAGTACTTC.

V usage is TRBV2 and J usage is TRBJ1-4; D is ambiguous. Trimming left V 4 bases short and J 8 bases short, with 5 bases between. The CDR3 is made up of 11 amino acids. The V gene's germline CDR1 is SNHLY and CDR2 FYNNEI. The CDR3 loop is CASSVREKLFF. Written as DNA, the CDR3 is TGTGCCAGCAGTGTCAGGGAAAAACTGTTTTTT.

V and J are TRBV28 and TRBJ1-6; D is possibly TRBD1 (6 bases). The CDR3 has 12 amino acids. Trimming left V 5 bases short and J 10 bases short, with 9 bases between. Germline V gene sequence: CDR1 MDHEN, CDR2 SYDVKM. The CDR3: CASSRGASPLHF. CDR3 bases: TGTGCCAGCAGTCGGGGGGCGTCACCCCTCCACTTT.

The chain's CDR3 is CASSLYGGTSGRSDEQYF. The CDR3 coding sequence is TGTGCCAGCAGCTTATATGGAGGGACTAGCGGGAGATCCGACGAGCAGTACTTC. This chain joins TRBV5-5 and TRBJ2-7; the match to TRBD2 covers 14 bases. CDR1 is SGHKS, CDR2 YYEKEE, per germline (reference sequence). Trimming removed 2 bases from V and 5 bases from J; junction bases left unmatched: 12. The CDR3 sequence is 18 residues long.

In regard to this clone: Other DNA sequences in the sample encode the same CDR3. The V call is TRBV7-2, the J call TRBJ2-1, with TRBD2 matching 7 bases. Germline V CDR1 and CDR2: SGHTA, FQGNSA. The length of the CDR3 is 15 residues. Losses at the gene ends were 1 base for V and 7 bases for J; bases not matched to a gene: 7. The CDR3 DNA reads TGTGCCAGCAGCTTAGGCGGGAGTGGGGGGAATGAGCAGTTCTTC. This translates into CASSLGGSGGNEQFF. The full variable domain, in which reference TRBV7-2 and TRBJ2-1 provide the parts outside the CDR3, is GAGVSQSPSNKVTEKGKDVELRCDPISGHTALYWYRQSLGQGLEFLIYFQGNSAPDKSGLPSDRFSAERTGGSVSTLTIQRTQQEDSAVYLCASSLGGSGGNEQFFGPGTRLTVL.

This chain uses TRBV11-2 with TRBJ2-2, with unresolved D. The germline V gene encodes CDR1 SGHAT and CDR2 FQNNGV. The CDR3 consists of 13 residues. V dropped 3 bases and J dropped 9 bases, with 11 bases sitting between them. DNA of the CDR3: TGTGCCAGCAGCTTGAATTTGGAGCGGGAGCTGTTTTTT. It is translated as CASSLNLERELFF.

The chain has TRBV5-1 and TRBJ1-4, with D possibly matching TRBD1 (6 bases). The germline CDR1 and CDR2 sequences are SGHRS and YFSETQ. Trimming shortened V by 7 bases and J by 2 bases, and 12 bases separated the two germline ends. The CDR3 sequence is 14 residues long. The CDR3 sequence: CASATGRTNEKLFF. In nucleotides, the CDR3 is TGCGCCAGCGCTACAGGGAGGACTAATGAAAAACTGTTTTTT.

V gene TRBV19 combines with J gene TRBJ2-3; D is tentatively TRBD1 or TRBD2 (5 bases each). CDR3 size: 14 residues. Germline V lookup: CDR1 LNHDA, CDR2 SQIVND (reference sequence). The ends were cut back, 6 bases at V and 1 base at J, with 11 bases in the middle. The CDR3 loop is CASSRGPGTDTQYF. CDR3 bases: TGTGCCAGTAGCCGGGGACCTGGCACAGATACGCAGTATTTT.

The chain links TRBV19 to TRBJ1-5; D call uncertain. The CDR3 consists of 15 residues. The germline V gene has CDR1 LNHDA and CDR2 SQIVND (reference sequence). With 6 bases removed from V and 2 bases from J, the gap between germline ends came to 14 bases. CDR3 in amino acids: CASSRRAGGNQPQHF. CDR3 nucleotides: TGTGCCAGTAGCCGTCGGGCTGGGGGCAATCAGCCCCAGCATTTT.

The chain uses TRBV28 and TRBJ1-5, with D possibly being TRBD1 (6 bases). This CDR3 has 15 amino acids. Germline CDR1 MDHEN, CDR2 SYDVKM. Trimming shortened V by 2 bases and J by 5 bases, and 13 bases separated the two germline ends. The CDR3 bases are TGTGCCAGCAGTTTACGGCAGGGGAGGCATCAGCCCCAGCATTTT. As protein: CASSLRQGRHQPQHF.

The chain links TRBV4-1 to TRBJ1-2, with D possibly matching TRBD1 (5 bases). Trimming removed 0 bases at V and 4 bases at J, with 12 bases between. The CDR3 contains 15 residues. Per the germline V gene, CDR1 is MGHRA and CDR2 is YSYEKL. CDR3: CASSQDSGLPYGYTF. DNA for the CDR3: TGCGCCAGCAGCCAAGATTCAGGGCTACCCTATGGCTACACCTTC.

This clone showed up just once. The rearrangement uses TRBV7-9 and TRBJ1-5; D call uncertain. The germline V gene encodes CDR1 SEHNR and CDR2 FQNEAQ (reference sequence). V was clipped by 1 base and J by 7 bases, with 14 bases between them. This CDR3 region has 15 residues. The CDR3 region has the DNA TGTGCCAGCAGCTTAGATGGCAGAAGTCGGCAGCCCCAGCATTTT. The encoded protein is CASSLDGRSRQPQHF.

This rearrangement joins TRBV20-1 to TRBJ1-5; D unresolved. V lost 3 bases and J 3 bases, leaving 15 bases between the germline ends. Germline V lookup: CDR1 DFQATT, CDR2 SNEGSKA (reference sequence). The CDR3 length is 15 residues. The CDR3 sequence: CSASSRPAPNQPQHF. CDR3 coding DNA: TGCAGTGCTAGTTCGCGGCCGGCCCCCAATCAGCCCCAGCATTTT.

This clone has just a few counts. The chain couples TRBV6-5 to TRBJ1-2; unclear D gene. The CDR3 contains 13 residues. CDR1 is MNHEY, CDR2 SVGAGI, per germline. Trimming shortened V by 7 bases and J by 1 base, and 10 bases separated the two germline ends. CDR3 sequence (DNA): TGTGCCAGCAAAGAACGGGTTAACTATGGCTACACCTTC. Its protein product is CASKERVNYGYTF.

The chain is built from TRBV12-3 or TRBV12-4 and TRBJ1-6; D ambiguous. There are 13 residues in the CDR3. The V and J ends lost 6 bases and 7 bases respectively, with 10 bases between them. The CDR3 protein is CASSPVENSPLHF. As DNA, the CDR3 is TGTGCCAGCAGCCCCGTTGAGAATTCACCCCTCCACTTT.

With regard to this clone: The same CDR3 can be traced to other DNA sequences in this sample. This chain connects TRBV6-5 to TRBJ2-6, with 8 bases matching TRBD1. Trimming cost V 6 bases and J 4 bases; bases outside gene matches: 5. The CDR3 loop spans 15 amino acids. Germline CDR1 MNHEY, CDR2 SVGAGI. In DNA, the CDR3 is TGTGCCAGCAGGAGACAGGGGAGCGGGGCCAACGTCCTGACTTTC. This gives the protein CASRRQGSGANVLTF.

The rearrangement links TRBV5-1 to TRBJ2-5; 7 bases line up with TRBD1. This CDR3 is built from 15 residues. Germline assignment: CDR1 SGHRS and CDR2 YFSETQ. Trimming removed 4 bases from V and 2 bases from J; junction bases left unmatched: 8. CDR3 amino acids: CASSRADRVQETQYF. The CDR3 coding sequence is TGCGCCAGCAGCCGCGCAGACAGGGTACAAGAGACCCAGTACTTC.

This sequence joins TRBV18 and TRBJ2-3; possible D gene TRBD2, 6 bases. CDR1 and CDR2 from the germline V gene are KGHSH and LQKENI. V was cut by 1 base and J by 4 bases, with 12 bases left in between. CDR3 length: 15 residues. Here the CDR3 reads CASSPRAGGPDTQYF. In DNA form, the CDR3 reads TGTGCCAGCTCACCACGAGCGGGTGGTCCAGATACGCAGTATTTT.

The chain joins TRBV18 to TRBJ2-5; D ambiguous. The CDR3 totals 12 residues. Trimming shortened V by 1 base and J by 3 bases, and 3 bases separated the two germline ends. Germline V gene data show CDR1 as KGHSH and CDR2 as LQKENI. CDR3 bases: TGTGCCAGCTCACCACAGAAAGAGACCCAGTACTTC. This sequence encodes CASSPQKETQYF.

The V and J genes are TRBV6-1 and TRBJ2-7; a weak D match, TRBD1 (5 bases). The ends were cut back, 2 bases at V and 3 bases at J, with 14 bases in the middle. Germline lookup yields CDR1 MNHNS and CDR2 SASEGT. The CDR3 contains 15 residues. The CDR3: CASSEKSGRIYEQYF. CDR3 nucleotides: TGTGCCAGCAGTGAAAAGTCAGGGCGAATCTACGAGCAGTACTTC.

The V gene is TRBV19, the J gene TRBJ2-7; D perhaps matches TRBD1 (5 bases). Germline CDR1 and CDR2: LNHDA and SQIVND (reference sequence). With 1 base removed from V and 0 bases from J, the gap between germline ends came to 10 bases. The CDR3 contains 15 residues. The CDR3 coding sequence is TGTGCCAGTAGTATAGTCGGCAGGGACTCCTACGAGCAGTACTTC. It yields the protein CASSIVGRDSYEQYF. The variable domain in full, completed from reference TRBV19 and TRBJ2-7, reads DGGITQSPKYLFRKEGQNVTLSCEQNLNHDAMYWYRQDPGQGLRLIYYSQIVNDFQKGDIAEGYSVSREKKESFPLTVTSAQKNPTAFYLCASSIVGRDSYEQYFGPGTRLTVT.